This TCR beta chain was captured by sequencing in a study of blood T cell repertoires in COVID-19. Trimming cost V 4 bases and J 5 bases; bases outside gene matches: 5. The CDR3 has 15 residues. The germline V gene has CDR1 LGHDT and CDR2 YNNKEL (reference sequence). Here immunoSEQ multiplex PCR was the method, and the copy in TCRdb shows in-frame clones only, minus some. The data contain 350,000 to 450,000 clones, approximately 90% of them singletons. The sequence was obtained from a woman between 40 and 55 years old with COVID-19, enrolled during active disease. Sequencing input: peripheral blood. The chain joins TRBV3-1 (or the pseudogene TRBV3-2) to TRBJ2-1, with 10 bases matching TRBD1. The CDR3 is CASSPRDRGNNEQFF. CDR3 sequence (DNA): TGTGCCAGCAGCCCCCGGGACAGGGGAAACAATGAGCAGTTCTTC.